This T cell receptor beta chain was documented in a study of T cells in Graves' hyperthyroidism and ophthalmopathy. About the research overall: Before treatment of any kind, peripheral blood was taken at initial diagnosis.

TCR beta CDR3 sequences were amplified from RNA transcripts. RT-PCR in the first round (using the HTBI primer set) targeted the TCR CDR3. TCRdb passed the multiplex PCR reads through MiXCR, listing each CDR3 protein once. Seen here are approximately 480,000 distinct CDR3 sequences, more than 20% observed once, and the top ten hold around a quarter. This clonotype has at least ten counts. The V gene end was trimmed by 5 bases and the J gene end by 8 bases; junction bases not matched to a gene: 10. Per germline, CDR1 SGHAT and CDR2 FQNNGV. There are 14 residues in the CDR3. Diagnostic assessment was based on clinical symptoms, serum thyroxine and TRAb, thyroid ultrasound and orbital computed tomography.

The sample was blood. The chain is built from TRBV11-2 and TRBJ1-2; TRBD1 aligns across 8 bases. The receptor was derived from a man aged 18 to 35 with Graves' hyperthyroidism. Here the CDR3 reads CASSPLNRGEGYTF. CDR3 sequence (DNA): TGTGCCAGCAGCCCTCTTAACAGGGGGGAAGGCTACACCTTC.